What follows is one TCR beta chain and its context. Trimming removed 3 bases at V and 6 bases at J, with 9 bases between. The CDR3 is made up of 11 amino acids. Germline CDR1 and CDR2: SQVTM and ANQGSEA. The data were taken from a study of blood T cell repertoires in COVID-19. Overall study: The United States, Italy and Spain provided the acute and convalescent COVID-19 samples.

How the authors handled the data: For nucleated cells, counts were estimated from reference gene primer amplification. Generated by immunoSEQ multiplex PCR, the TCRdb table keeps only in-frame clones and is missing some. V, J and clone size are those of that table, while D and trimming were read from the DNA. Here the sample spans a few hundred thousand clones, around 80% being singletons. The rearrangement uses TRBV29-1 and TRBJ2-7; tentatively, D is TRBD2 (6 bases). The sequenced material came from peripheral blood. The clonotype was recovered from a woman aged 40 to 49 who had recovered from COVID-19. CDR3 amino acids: CSVERGLEQYF. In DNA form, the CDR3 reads TGCAGCGTTGAGCGGGGCCTCGAGCAGTACTTC.